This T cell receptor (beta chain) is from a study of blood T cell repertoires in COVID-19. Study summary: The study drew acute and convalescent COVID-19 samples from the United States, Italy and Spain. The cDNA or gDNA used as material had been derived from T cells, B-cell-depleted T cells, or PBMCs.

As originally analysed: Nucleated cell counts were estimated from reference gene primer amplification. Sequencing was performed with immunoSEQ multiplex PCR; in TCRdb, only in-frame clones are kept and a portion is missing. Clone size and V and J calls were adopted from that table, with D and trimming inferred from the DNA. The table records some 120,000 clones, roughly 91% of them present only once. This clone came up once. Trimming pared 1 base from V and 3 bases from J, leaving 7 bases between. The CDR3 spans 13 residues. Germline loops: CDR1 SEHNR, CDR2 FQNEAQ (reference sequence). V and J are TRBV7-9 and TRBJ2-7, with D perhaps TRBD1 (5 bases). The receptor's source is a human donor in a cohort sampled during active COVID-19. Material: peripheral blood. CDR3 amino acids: CASSLGTLYEQYF. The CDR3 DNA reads TGTGCCAGCAGCTTAGGGACACTCTACGAGCAGTACTTC.